A selection of T cell receptor beta chains follows, all from one sample in a study of a mutant IDH1 vaccine in newly diagnosed glioma. Libraries were prepared by immunoSEQ multiplex PCR; TCRdb keeps only in-frame clonotypes and omits some of them. The table lists 60,000 or so clones, approximately 89% of them singletons. Their antigens remain unidentified. The material sequenced was PBMCs, taken from a glioma patient whose treatment included an IDH1 peptide vaccine. Every receptor here comes from a man aged 40-55 years with glioma. Each CDR3 is given with its conserved first and last residue. The D gene is left open where the match is weak. The size field is filled for only some rows; it gives once, few, many or a size class.

>-|-|TRBV7-9|TRBJ1-1
CASSLEGGVEAFF
TGTGCCAGCAGTCTCGAGGGGGGTGTTGAAGCTTTCTTT
>TRBD2|-|TRBV7-2|TRBJ2-3
CASSFKTSGTSTDTQYF
TGTGCCAGCAGCTTCAAGACTAGCGGCACTAGCACAGATACGCAGTATTTT
>TRBD1|few|TRBV5-4|TRBJ1-2
CASSLTQGAYGYTF
TGTGCCAGCAGCCTAACCCAGGGGGCCTATGGCTACACCTTC
>-|-|TRBV18|TRBJ2-3
CASSPTGITDTQYF
TGTGCCAGCTCACCTACAGGGATCACAGATACGCAGTATTTT
>-|-|TRBV28|TRBJ1-5
CASSSREGVYQPQHF
TGTGCCAGCAGTTCCAGGGAGGGAGTGTATCAGCCCCAGCATTTT
>TRBD2|-|TRBV29-1|TRBJ2-5
CSVVVGRGASRETQYF
TGCAGCGTTGTTGTTGGGCGGGGGGCCTCGAGGGAGACCCAGTACTTC
>-|-|TRBV25-1|TRBJ1-1
CASKTGTKVYF
TGTGCCAGCAAGACCGGGACAAAAGTTTACTTT
>-|-|TRBV6-5|TRBJ1-1
CASSKFFLMNTEAFF
TGTGCCAGCAGTAAATTTTTTCTTATGAACACTGAAGCTTTCTTT
>-|-|TRBV25-1|TRBJ2-3
CASSGRDPNTDTQYF
TGTGCCAGCAGTGGCCGGGACCCCAACACAGATACGCAGTATTTT
>TRBD2|-|TRBV29-1|TRBJ2-3
CSVGEGEDTQYF
TGCAGCGTGGGGGAGGGAGAAGATACGCAGTATTTT
>-|once|TRBV9|TRBJ2-1
CASSPLAGNEQFF
TGTGCCAGCAGCCCCCTTGCGGGCAATGAGCAGTTCTTC
>TRBD1|-|TRBV4-3|TRBJ2-6
CASSQNRGPGANVLTF
TGCGCCAGCAGCCAAAACAGGGGGCCTGGGGCCAACGTCCTGACTTTC
>-|-|TRBV19|TRBJ1-2
CASSIVPPNYGYTF
TGTGCCAGTAGTATAGTTCCGCCCAACTATGGCTACACCTTC
>TRBD1|-|TRBV5-1|TRBJ1-1
CASSLLQGGNTEAFF
TGCGCCAGCAGCTTGTTACAGGGGGGTAACACTGAAGCTTTCTTT
>TRBD1|-|TRBV5-1|TRBJ2-3
CASSFDRGTDTQYF
TGCGCCAGCAGTTTTGACAGGGGGACAGATACGCAGTATTTT
>-|-|TRBV5-5|TRBJ1-3
CASSPLPGRANTIYF
TGTGCCAGCAGCCCGCTACCGGGACGGGCGAACACCATATATTTT
>-|-|TRBV28|TRBJ2-3
CASSFRTRALGGDTQYF
TGTGCCAGCAGTTTCAGAACCAGGGCTTTAGGGGGAGATACGCAGTATTTT
>-|-|TRBV27|TRBJ2-2
CASSSSWGEFGGELFF
TGTGCCAGCAGTTCTTCTTGGGGGGAGTTTGGCGGGGAGCTGTTTTTT
>TRBD1|-|TRBV11-3|TRBJ2-3
CASSSRTGTGVRDTQYF
TGTGCCAGCAGCTCCCGTACCGGGACAGGGGTGAGAGATACGCAGTATTTT
>-|-|TRBV2|TRBJ1-4
CASGLQGLNEKLFF
TGTGCCAGCGGCTTACAGGGCCTTAATGAAAAACTGTTTTTT
>TRBD2|-|TRBV7-2|TRBJ2-7
CASSPNPTSGPLSYEQYF
TGTGCCAGCAGCCCCAACCCGACTAGCGGGCCGCTCTCCTACGAGCAGTACTTC
>TRBD2|once|TRBV6-5|TRBJ2-1
CASRALAGGYNEQFF
TGTGCCAGCAGAGCCCTAGCGGGGGGGTACAATGAGCAGTTCTTC
>-|-|TRBV21-1|TRBJ1-2
CASSRALDIYGYTF
TGTGCCAGCAGCCGCGCCCTGGACATATATGGCTACACCTTC
>-|-|TRBV30|TRBJ1-6
CAWRQGSSYNSPLHF
TGTGCCTGGAGACAGGGAAGCTCCTATAATTCACCCCTCCACTTT
>TRBD1|-|TRBV12-5|TRBJ2-7
CASGLVAPHRDSYEQYF
TGTGCTAGTGGTTTGGTGGCCCCCCATCGGGACAGCTACGAGCAGTACTTC
>-|-|TRBV9|TRBJ2-3
CASSALGGTDTQYF
TGTGCCAGCAGTGCCTTGGGAGGCACAGATACGCAGTATTTT
>TRBD2|-|TRBV4-3|TRBJ2-7
CASSQVSAGEVIHEQYF
TGCGCCAGCAGCCAAGTCTCAGCGGGGGAGGTAATACACGAGCAGTACTTC